This T cell receptor (beta chain) was retrieved from a study of OX40 agonist ivuxolimab in advanced cancers. Study-wide context: Therapy given before enrollment (anti-PD-1, anti-PD-L1 or anti-CTLA-4) was allowed, and around 44% had some. One patient with hepatocellular carcinoma and two with cutaneous melanoma, three in all, had partial responses.

Patients with a history of autoimmune disease or on systemic immunosuppression were excluded. Study findings and constraints: Expanded clones tended on average to be more numerous among CD8+ T cells than CD4+.

The CDR3 is 14 amino acids. Per germline, CDR1 LGHNA and CDR2 YSLEER. Trimming cost V 4 bases and J 1 base, with 7 bases left between them. Repertoires were generated with immunoSEQ multiplex PCR, while TCRdb's copy carries only in-frame clones and drops some. The sample records some 44,000 clones, about 86% being singletons. As regards this clone: No antigen is known for it.

The specimen was CD4+ or CD8+ T cells sorted from blood, collected in a trial of the OX40 agonist ivuxolimab. The chain has TRBV4-3 and TRBJ2-2; D gene ambiguous. This receptor was identified in an adult with an advanced solid tumor such as melanoma, head and neck, liver or kidney cancer. CDR3 loop: CASSPSRNTGELFF. In nucleotides, the CDR3 is TGCGCCAGCAGCCCATCAAGGAACACCGGGGAGCTGTTTTTT.